The 29 T cell receptor beta chains given below trace back to one sample, sequenced in a study of post-analysis software for immune sequencing data. Their target antigens are unknown. Study findings and constraints: Roughly five TRBV segments appeared more often in patients than in controls, and TRBV5-6, TRBV5-1 and TRBV20-1 were among these.

cDNA libraries of TCR beta carried unique molecular identifiers. TCRdb reprocessed the PCR reads with MiXCR, giving one entry per CDR3 protein. The sample includes 350,000 to 450,000 distinct CDR3 sequences, around 37% of them seen just once. Sequencing used blood. These TCRs come from a girl between 10 and 17 years old with multiple sclerosis.

The chain recombines TRBV9 with TRBJ2-7; weak D call: TRBD2 (6 bases). The CDR3 has 15 amino acids. Per germline, CDR1 SGDLS and CDR2 YYNGEE. V lost 1 base to trimming and J lost 3 bases, with 14 bases between them. This chain's CDR3 is CASSVPGVGVYEQYF. CDR3 DNA sequence: TGTGCCAGCAGCGTACCGGGGGTAGGGGTCTACGAGCAGTACTTC.

This clonotype was counted between two and nine times. This chain links TRBV20-1 with TRBJ2-1; 10 bases map to TRBD2. Germline V gene data show CDR1 as DFQATT and CDR2 as SNEGSKA (reference sequence). V gave up 5 bases and J gave up 8 bases; unmatched junction bases: 18. The CDR3 consists of 17 residues. The CDR3, as DNA: TGCAGTGCTGCCCGGGTAGAGCGGGGGGGCCTCGACGATGAGCAGTTCTTC. It specifies CSAARVERGGLDDEQFF.

About this clonotype itself: The junction and the germline gene differ at one end; a read error may be behind it. V gene TRBV7-2 combines with J gene TRBJ1-1, with D perhaps matching TRBD1 (5 bases). Looked up from germline, CDR1 is SGHTA and CDR2 is FQGNSA. The CDR3 contains 14 residues. The CDR3 loop is CASTPTGNGTEAFF. CDR3 sequence (DNA): TGTGCCAGCACCCCCACGGGGAATGGGACTGAGGCTTTCTTT. Full variable domain (outside the CDR3, taken from reference TRBV7-2 and TRBJ1-1): GAGVSQSPSNKVTEKGKDVELRCDPISGHTALYWYRQSLGQGLEFLIYFQGNSAPDKSGLPSDRFSAERTGGSVSTLTIQRTQQEDSAVYLCASTPTGNGTEAFFGQGTRLTVV.

The rearrangement joins TRBV29-1 to TRBJ2-1; 11 nucleotides align to TRBD2. The CDR3 runs 15 residues. J lost 4 bases, V lost 2 bases, and 4 bases had no gene match. Germline loops: CDR1 SQVTM, CDR2 ANQGSEA. As DNA, the CDR3 is TGCAGCGTTGAAACCCTAGCGGGGGGATACAATGAGCAGTTCTTC. Translated: CSVETLAGGYNEQFF.

This chain uses TRBV29-1 with TRBJ1-1; 9 positions agree with TRBD1. The junction had 11 bases not matched to a gene; V was cut back by 7 bases and J by 11 bases. The CDR3 runs to 12 residues. The V gene's germline CDR1 is SQVTM and CDR2 ANQGSEA. The CDR3 nucleotides read TGCAGCGCAGGGGGAGACAGGGGGGGCGCTTTCTTT. Encoded protein: CSAGGDRGGAFF.

This sequence joins TRBV7-2 and TRBJ2-5; a possible D gene is TRBD2 (7 bases). The ends were cut back, 6 bases at V and 2 bases at J, with 13 bases in the middle. The CDR3 spans 14 residues. Germline lookup yields CDR1 SGHTA and CDR2 FQGNSA. CDR3 in DNA: TGTGCCAGCAGACCCGGGGGGCCACAAGAGACCCAGTACTTC. This translates into CASRPGGPQETQYF. Combining the CDR3 with reference TRBV7-2 and TRBJ2-5 gives the whole variable domain GAGVSQSPSNKVTEKGKDVELRCDPISGHTALYWYRQSLGQGLEFLIYFQGNSAPDKSGLPSDRFSAERTGGSVSTLTIQRTQQEDSAVYLCASRPGGPQETQYFGPGTRLLVL.

This clonotype appeared many times. The rearrangement joins TRBV20-1 to TRBJ1-2, with 9 bases that match TRBD1. CDR3 length equals 15 residues. Germline-derived CDR1 and CDR2 are DFQATT and SNEGSKA (reference sequence). J gave up 7 bases and V 1 base, and 10 bases lay outside the gene matches. CDR3 bases: TGCAGTGCTAGAGTTCCCCGGGACAGGGATTCTGGCTACACCTTC. Its protein product is CSARVPRDRDSGYTF.

J is TRBJ2-1 and V is TRBV6-4; 12 positions match TRBD2. The CDR3 totals 16 residues. J lost 7 bases, V lost 0 bases, and 4 bases had no gene match. Per germline, CDR1 MRHNA and CDR2 SNTAGT. CDR3 in DNA: TGTGCCAGCAGTGACTCGACTAGCGGGGGCTGGAATGAGCAGTTCTTC. This encodes CASSDSTSGGWNEQFF.

The J gene is TRBJ2-4, the V gene TRBV7-9; D gene unclear. Germline values: CDR1 SEHNR, CDR2 FQNEAQ (reference sequence). Trimming shortened V by 5 bases and J by 0 bases, and 14 bases separated the two germline ends. The length of the CDR3 is 16 residues. The CDR3 loop is CASSLLGGGAKNIQYF. The CDR3 DNA follows: TGTGCCAGCAGCCTCCTGGGTGGCGGAGCCAAAAACATTCAGTACTTC.

This rearrangement joins TRBV4-1 to TRBJ2-1; D gene unclear. Trimming took 4 bases from V and 9 from J, leaving 10 bases between them. Germline-derived CDR1 and CDR2 are MGHRA and YSYEKL. The CDR3 runs 12 residues. CDR3 sequence: CASSLAYGEQFF. CDR3 nucleotide sequence: TGCGCCAGCAGCCTAGCTTATGGTGAGCAGTTCTTC.

The gene calls are TRBV12-3 or TRBV12-4 and TRBJ2-1; TRBD2 matches at 7 bases. The V segment lost 0 bases and the J segment 7 bases; nucleotides outside the gene matches: 6. The CDR3 has 15 residues. CDR3 residues: CASSLAGGDGNEQFF. CDR3 DNA sequence: TGTGCCAGCAGTTTAGCGGGGGGGGATGGTAATGAGCAGTTCTTC.

On this clonotype: The germline gene is not matched at one end of the junction; a read error may be the cause. V and J are TRBV10-3 and TRBJ1-1; weak D call: TRBD1 (6 bases). Germline CDR1 ENHRY, CDR2 SYGVKD. CDR3 length equals 13 residues. CDR3 coding DNA: TGTGCCATTAGTGAGGGACAGAACACTGAAGCTTTCTTT. It translates to CAISEGQNTEAFF.

This clonotype was observed a few times. The chain joins TRBV5-6 to TRBJ1-2; no reliable D call. Trimming stripped 1 base from V and 5 bases from J, with 3 bases between. Germline lookup yields CDR1 SGHDT and CDR2 YYEEEE. CDR3 length: 11 residues. The CDR3 coding sequence is TGTGCCAGCAGCTTGCATTATGGCTACACCTTC. Protein sequence: CASSLHYGYTF.

The chain employs TRBV20-1 and TRBJ1-2; tentative D call: TRBD1 (5 bases). The CDR3 sequence is 13 residues long. The V and J ends lost 3 bases and 3 bases respectively, with 11 bases between them. CDR1 is DFQATT and CDR2 is SNEGSKA in the germline V gene (reference sequence). The CDR3 loop reads CSASAGSDYGYTF. The CDR3 DNA is TGCAGTGCTAGTGCAGGGTCGGACTATGGCTACACCTTC.

V is TRBV11-2 and J is TRBJ1-4; 9 bases are shared with TRBD1. Germline CDR1 reads SGHAT; CDR2 reads FQNNGV. With V trimmed by 5 bases and J by 2 bases, 3 bases remained unmatched. This CDR3 has 15 residues. Here the CDR3 reads CASSRTGGTNEKLFF. The DNA of the CDR3 is TGTGCCAGCAGCCGAACAGGGGGCACTAATGAAAAACTGTTTTTT.

The rearrangement links TRBV7-2 to TRBJ1-2; D may be TRBD1 (5 bases). CDR3 length: 14 amino acids. Germline-derived CDR1 and CDR2 are SGHTA and FQGNSA. Trimming took off 1 base at V and 4 bases at J, with 10 bases between the two ends. The CDR3 bases are TGTGCCAGCAGCTTAGGAGGGGTTCCCTATGGCTACACCTTC. Translation: CASSLGGVPYGYTF.

The gene calls are TRBV20-1 and TRBJ1-1; 7 bases are a match to TRBD1. This CDR3 is 16 amino acids long. V lost 2 bases, J lost 1 base, and 10 bases stayed unmatched. Looked up from germline, CDR1 is DFQATT and CDR2 is SNEGSKA (reference sequence). CDR3 residues: CSARLSGTAGNTEAFF. The CDR3 bases are TGCAGTGCTAGACTATCCGGGACAGCCGGGAACACTGAAGCTTTCTTT.

This clonotype came up a few times. The V call is TRBV7-2, the J call TRBJ2-3; 12 bases align to TRBD2. This CDR3 region has 19 residues. V gave up 5 bases and J gave up 0 bases; unmatched junction bases: 12. Germline V gene lookup returns CDR1 SGHTA and CDR2 FQGNSA. In nucleotides, the CDR3 is TGTGCCAGCAGCCTTACTAGCGGGGGGACATATTTGAGCACAGATACGCAGTATTTT. Encoded protein: CASSLTSGGTYLSTDTQYF.

This clonotype has a handful of counts. The V gene is TRBV11-2, the J gene TRBJ2-5; TRBD2 agrees at 7 bases. The CDR3 spans 14 residues. V was pared by 4 bases and J by 7 bases, with 9 bases of the junction left unmatched. Germline loops: CDR1 SGHAT, CDR2 FQNNGV. The CDR3 DNA sequence: TGTGCCAGCAGCTCTCTTAGCGGCGGGGGGACCCAGTACTTC. The encoded protein is CASSSLSGGGTQYF.

This clonotype was seen only a few times. This chain joins TRBV4-1 and TRBJ2-1, with 10 nucleotides matching TRBD2. This CDR3 contains 17 residues. J gave up 3 bases and V 4 bases, and 9 bases lay outside the gene matches. Germline-derived CDR1 and CDR2 are MGHRA and YSYEKL. The CDR3 protein is CASSPGVAGGLYNEQFF. The CDR3 bases are TGCGCCAGCAGCCCCGGGGTAGCGGGGGGACTCTACAATGAGCAGTTCTTC.

The V call is TRBV4-1, the J call TRBJ2-5, with TRBD2 identical over 11 bases. V lost 1 base and J lost 3; bases outside the gene matches: 1. This CDR3 is built from 15 residues. The V gene's germline CDR1 is MGHRA and CDR2 YSYEKL. The CDR3 is CASSQVLAGEETQYF. For the CDR3, the DNA is TGCGCCAGCAGCCAAGTACTAGCGGGGGAAGAGACCCAGTACTTC.

This clonotype was found a few times. The chain carries TRBV12-3 or TRBV12-4 and TRBJ1-5; 7 bases align to TRBD1. After removal of 5 bases from V and 5 bases from J, the junction contained 12 bases not matched to a gene. The CDR3 is 16 amino acids. This CDR3 is CASSNSYRGGDQPQHF. CDR3 coding DNA: TGTGCCAGCAGTAACTCGTACAGGGGCGGAGATCAGCCCCAGCATTTT.

The rearrangement uses TRBV4-3 and TRBJ2-6; D is tentatively TRBD1 or TRBD2 (5 bases each). V lost 4 bases, J lost 0 bases, and 22 bases lay in between. The CDR3 has 20 residues. Germline assignment: CDR1 LGHNA and CDR2 YSLEER. In nucleotides, the CDR3 is TGCGCCAGCAGCCCATACCGAGGGGCTCTCCTCGGCTCTGGGGCCAACGTCCTGACTTTC. It translates to CASSPYRGALLGSGANVLTF.

This clonotype was detected many times. The CDR3 DNA reads TGTGCCAGCAGTTACTCCGGGACTAGGGGCTACGAGCAGTACTTC. Amino acids: CASSYSGTRGYEQYF. This chain uses TRBV6-5 with TRBJ2-7; 8 positions match TRBD2. The CDR3 runs to 15 residues. V shed 0 bases, J shed 3 bases, and the junction held 4 bases outside the gene matches. Germline V lookup: CDR1 MNHEY, CDR2 SVGAGI.

This sequence joins TRBV7-6 and TRBJ2-1; no clear D gene. This CDR3 is 14 amino acids long. CDR1 and CDR2 from the germline V gene are SGHVS and FNYEAQ. V dropped 3 bases and J dropped 4 bases, with 10 bases sitting between them. CDR3 protein: CASSFSAAYNEQFF. The CDR3 DNA reads as TGTGCCAGCAGCTTCTCGGCCGCATACAATGAGCAGTTCTTC.

This chain links TRBV12-3 or TRBV12-4 with TRBJ2-3; the D gene could be TRBD1 or TRBD2 (6 bases each). CDR3 length: 15 residues. V was shortened by 5 bases and J by 2 bases, with 14 bases between the two germline ends. The chain's CDR3 is CASSPGDSDTDTQYF. The CDR3 DNA follows: TGTGCCAGCAGTCCAGGGGACTCCGACACAGATACGCAGTATTTT.

This clonotype was observed a few times. The V call is TRBV6-5, the J call TRBJ2-5, with 12 bases that match TRBD2. Germline V gene lookup returns CDR1 MNHEY and CDR2 SVGAGI. V shed 6 bases and J 1 base; nucleotides not matched to a gene: 6. The CDR3 totals 16 residues. DNA for the CDR3: TGTGCCAGCAGACACGAACTAGCGGGGGGCCAAGAGACCCAGTACTTC. Translating gives CASRHELAGGQETQYF.

This clonotype was observed many times. V gene TRBV7-2 combines with J gene TRBJ2-4, with 9 bases lining up with TRBD2. This CDR3 region has 15 residues. V gave up 5 bases and J gave up 6 bases; unmatched junction bases: 8. The V gene's germline CDR1 is SGHTA and CDR2 FQGNSA. The CDR3 spells CASSPPSGAGNIQYF. The CDR3 DNA follows: TGTGCCAGCAGCCCTCCTAGCGGGGCAGGAAACATTCAGTACTTC.

There are a few counts of this clonotype. The chain is built from TRBV28 and TRBJ2-5; unclear D gene. The CDR3 is made up of 16 amino acids. V gave up 5 bases and J gave up 1 base, with 17 bases separating them. Germline V gives CDR1 MDHEN, CDR2 SYDVKM. Written as DNA, the CDR3 is TGTGCCAGCAGTGTTCCAGTAGCAGACATCCAAGAGACCCAGTACTTC. It encodes CASSVPVADIQETQYF.